Below, 26 T cell receptor beta chains from the same sample are listed, as sequenced in a study of graft-versus-host responses after intestinal transplantation. Method: immunoSEQ multiplex PCR; TCRdb's copy keeps in-frame clones and lacks some. The sample includes about 14,000 clones, roughly four fifths of them seen just once. The source was PBMCs, collected after intestinal transplantation. These receptors originate from a human patient who received an intestinal transplant, so some T cells may come from the graft donor.

This sequence joins TRBV27 and TRBJ2-7, with TRBD2 identical over 10 bases. CDR1 and CDR2 (germline): MNHEY, SMNVEV (reference sequence). The CDR3 runs to 15 residues. V lost 5 bases, J lost 5 bases, and 9 bases stayed unmatched. CDR3 DNA sequence: TGTGCCAGCAGTCAACGAAGCGGGAGGGGCAACGAGCAGTACTTC. Its protein is CASSQRSGRGNEQYF.

The rearrangement links TRBV5-1 to TRBJ2-5, with 13 positions matching TRBD2. The CDR3 length is 15 residues. Looked up from germline, CDR1 is SGHRS and CDR2 is YFSETQ. Trimming took 3 bases from V and 5 from J; bases not matched to a gene: 4. The CDR3 DNA is TGCGCCAGCAGCTCGGGACTAGCGGGAACGGAGACCCAGTACTTC. It specifies CASSSGLAGTETQYF.

The rearrangement uses TRBV15 and TRBJ2-1; D gene ambiguous. The germline V and J ends were trimmed by 4 bases and 10 bases, with 11 bases remaining between them. Germline V CDR1 and CDR2: LNHNV, YYDKDF (reference sequence). CDR3 length equals 12 residues. The CDR3 DNA follows: TGTGCCACCAGCAAAGAGTTTGGGGAGCAGTTCTTC. Protein: CATSKEFGEQFF.

The DNA for the CDR3 is TGTGCCAGTAGTATAGTCCAGGGGGCGATCTACGAGCAGTACTTC. It specifies CASSIVQGAIYEQYF. The rearrangement uses TRBV19 and TRBJ2-7; 8 bases are a match to TRBD1. This CDR3 has 15 amino acids. Germline trimming cut 1 base from V and 3 bases from J; bases unmatched to any gene: 5. CDR1 is LNHDA and CDR2 is SQIVND in the germline V gene (reference sequence).

This clone has just one count. The J gene is TRBJ2-5, the V gene TRBV7-8; 7 nucleotides agree with TRBD2. V gave up 3 bases and J gave up 5 bases; unmatched junction bases: 9. This CDR3 has 15 amino acids. CDR1 and CDR2 from the germline V gene are SGHVS and FQNEAQ. The DNA for the CDR3 is TGTGCCAGCAGCTTCCAAGCGGGACTAAGGGAGACCCAGTACTTC. The encoded protein is CASSFQAGLRETQYF.

The V call is TRBV7-3, the J call TRBJ2-1; 7 nucleotides match TRBD2. With 0 bases clipped from V and 7 bases from J, the junction kept 12 bases outside the gene matches. Per the germline V gene, CDR1 is SGHTA and CDR2 is FQGTGA. The CDR3 contains 17 residues. The CDR3 DNA is TGTGCCAGCAGCTTAACTGGGGCCGGGAGGTGGGGAAATGAGCAGTTCTTC. Protein product: CASSLTGAGRWGNEQFF.

CDR3 sequence reads: CASREAGTDYEQYF. For the CDR3, the DNA is TGCGCCAGCAGGGAAGCCGGGACAGACTACGAGCAGTACTTC. This chain links TRBV5-1 with TRBJ2-7; 7 bases map to TRBD1. Looked up from germline, CDR1 is SGHRS and CDR2 is YFSETQ. This CDR3 is 14 amino acids long. Unmatched junction bases numbered 8, after V lost 5 bases and J lost 3 bases.

The gene calls are TRBV7-3 and TRBJ2-3; a possible D gene is TRBD2 (6 bases). Per germline, CDR1 SGHTA and CDR2 FQGTGA. The CDR3 has 14 amino acids. Trimming took 4 bases from V and 2 from J, leaving 10 bases between them. This CDR3 is CASSSGLTTDTQYF. For the CDR3, the DNA is TGTGCCAGCAGCTCGGGACTCACCACAGATACGCAGTATTTT.

The V call is TRBV4-2, the J call TRBJ1-1; 7 bases align to TRBD1. The germline gives CDR1 LGHNA, CDR2 YNFKEQ. The trim removed 1 base at V and 4 bases at J, leaving 3 bases unmatched. This CDR3 has 14 residues. CDR3: CASSQVSGGTEAFF. The CDR3 nucleotides read TGTGCCAGCAGCCAAGTATCAGGGGGCACTGAAGCTTTCTTT.

DNA for the CDR3: TGTGCCAGTAGTACCGCCCCGGGACTAGCGGGAGGGCCGATTGAGACCCAGTACTTC. Encoded protein: CASSTAPGLAGGPIETQYF. This chain joins TRBV19 and TRBJ2-5; 16 bases are shared with TRBD2. This CDR3 spans 19 amino acids. From germline, CDR1 is LNHDA and CDR2 SQIVND (reference sequence). Germline trimming cut 4 bases from V and 5 bases from J; bases unmatched to any gene: 13.

The V gene is TRBV7-3, the J gene TRBJ2-3; a possible D gene is TRBD2 (5 bases). The CDR3 contains 16 residues. CDR1 SGHTA and CDR2 FQGTGA come from the germline V gene. Trimming pared 3 bases from V and 0 bases from J, leaving 13 bases between. The CDR3 DNA reads as TGTGCCAGCAGCTTCGCGGGTCTTGGAAGCACAGATACGCAGTATTTT. It encodes CASSFAGLGSTDTQYF.

The genes are TRBV9 and TRBJ2-2; a possible D gene is TRBD2 (5 bases). CDR1 SGDLS and CDR2 YYNGEE come from the germline V gene. Trimming removed 0 bases at V and 0 bases at J, with 9 bases between. This CDR3 has 16 amino acids. The CDR3 is CASSVDGSANTGELFF. The CDR3 bases are TGTGCCAGCAGCGTAGATGGGAGCGCGAACACCGGGGAGCTGTTTTTT.

The table lists this clone with a count of one. This chain uses TRBV2 with TRBJ1-1; weak D call: TRBD1 (5 bases). Trimming took off 1 base at V and 4 bases at J, with 7 bases between the two ends. Germline V lookup: CDR1 SNHLY, CDR2 FYNNEI. The CDR3 has 13 residues. CDR3 sequence reads: CASSEGGITEAFF. Here the CDR3 DNA reads TGTGCCAGCAGTGAAGGGGGCATCACTGAAGCTTTCTTT.

The chain uses TRBV18 and TRBJ2-2, with 9 bases identical to TRBD2. The germline CDR1 and CDR2 sequences are KGHSH and LQKENI. The trim removed 3 bases at V and 6 bases at J, leaving 5 bases unmatched. The CDR3 covers 15 residues. The CDR3 protein is CASSPPIAGAGELFF. The DNA of the CDR3 is TGTGCCAGCTCACCCCCCATAGCGGGAGCCGGGGAGCTGTTTTTT.

This chain connects TRBV19 to TRBJ1-5; TRBD1 is a possible D gene (6 bases). The CDR3 loop spans 18 amino acids. Trimming shortened V by 4 bases and J by 2 bases, and 21 bases separated the two germline ends. Germline CDR1 reads LNHDA; CDR2 reads SQIVND (reference sequence). CDR3 residues: CASSTDRMGAVGNQPQHF. The DNA for the CDR3 is TGTGCCAGTAGTACAGATAGGATGGGGGCAGTTGGCAATCAGCCCCAGCATTTT.

The J gene is TRBJ2-7, the V gene TRBV6-5; D is perhaps TRBD2 (7 bases). There are 16 residues in the CDR3. Germline-derived CDR1 and CDR2 are MNHEY and SVGAGI. V was shortened by 0 bases and J by 0 bases, with 12 bases between the two germline ends. CDR3 DNA sequence: TGTGCCAGCAGTTACTCCGGCGGGGGCAGCTCCTACGAGCAGTACTTC. It specifies CASSYSGGGSSYEQYF.

Within the sample, this clone is medium-sized (0.01 to 0.1%). One base separates it from a far larger clone, so it is likely a read error. The sample carries other DNA sequences with the same CDR3. V is TRBV28 and J is TRBJ1-2; D possibly corresponds to TRBD1 (6 bases). The V end was cut by 8 bases, the J end by 2 bases, with 24 bases between. CDR1 and CDR2 (germline): MDHEN, SYDVKM. The CDR3 loop spans 17 amino acids. The chain's CDR3 is CASRGAVRGTLNYGYTF. CDR3 DNA: TGTGCCAGCCGGGGGGCGGTGAGGGGGACTCTAAACTATGGCTACACCTTC.

The rearrangement uses TRBV5-1 and TRBJ2-3; 7 nucleotides match TRBD1. Germline CDR1 is SGHRS and CDR2 is YFSETQ. J was trimmed by 11 bases and V by 0 bases; bases with no gene match: 9. This CDR3 spans 14 amino acids. The CDR3, as DNA: TGCGCCAGCAGCTTGGGGGACAGTACGGCGAAGCAGTATTTT. It codes for CASSLGDSTAKQYF.

V usage is TRBV14 and J usage is TRBJ2-5; 7 positions agree with TRBD2. V lost 1 base to trimming and J lost 11 bases; unmatched junction nucleotides: 7. This CDR3 contains 13 residues. Germline V gene lookup returns CDR1 SGHDN and CDR2 FVKESK. The CDR3 protein is CASSQAPRGEQYF. CDR3 DNA: TGTGCCAGCAGCCAAGCCCCCCGGGGGGAGCAGTACTTC. Drawing the rest from reference TRBV14 and TRBJ2-5, the complete variable domain is EAGVTQFPSHSVIEKGQTVTLRCDPISGHDNLYWYRRVMGKEIKFLLHFVKESKQDESGMPNNRFLAERTGGTYSTLKVQPAELEDSGVYFCASSQAPRGEQYFGPGTRLLVL.

The CDR3 nucleotides are TGTGCCACCAGCAGCGACAGGGATGTGAGCAATCAGCCCCAGCATTTT. Encoded protein: CATSSDRDVSNQPQHF. The chain combines TRBV15 with TRBJ1-5; 7 positions match TRBD1. Trimming took 3 bases from V and 1 from J; bases not matched to a gene: 6. CDR3 length: 16 residues. Germline V CDR1 and CDR2: LNHNV, YYDKDF (reference sequence).

The chain recombines TRBV6-7 with TRBJ2-7, with D unclear. TRBV6-7 is designated an ORF whose function remains uncertain. The CDR3 loop spans 12 amino acids. With 2 bases removed from V and 6 bases from J, the gap between germline ends came to 8 bases. CDR3 sequence (DNA): TGTGCCAGCAGTTACGTCCGATTCGAGCAGTACTTC. Its protein is CASSYVRFEQYF.

The chain couples TRBV10-1 to TRBJ2-3, with TRBD2 matching 7 bases. The germline gives CDR1 WNHNN, CDR2 SYGVQD (reference sequence). V lost 7 bases, J lost 2 bases, and 12 bases stayed unmatched. The CDR3 loop spans 16 amino acids. CDR3 DNA sequence: TGCGCCAGCAACCTGATGCTGCGGGACTACACAGATACGCAGTATTTT. Translating it yields CASNLMLRDYTDTQYF.

The rearrangement uses TRBV9 and TRBJ2-1, with TRBD1 as a possible D gene (5 bases). CDR1 SGDLS and CDR2 YYNGEE come from the germline V gene. The CDR3 length is 12 residues. Trimming stripped 6 bases from V and 4 bases from J, with 8 bases between. The CDR3, as DNA: TGTGCCAGCATGGACACATACAATGAGCAGTTCTTC. The encoded protein is CASMDTYNEQFF.

The chain is built from TRBV6-5 and TRBJ2-1, with D tentatively TRBD2 (5 bases). The CDR3 totals 13 residues. Per germline, CDR1 MNHEY and CDR2 SVGAGI. V was trimmed by 7 bases and J by 0 bases, leaving 7 bases between them. In DNA, the CDR3 is TGTGCCAGCATGGGGAGCTCCTACAATGAGCAGTTCTTC. It specifies CASMGSSYNEQFF.

V usage is TRBV29-1 and J usage is TRBJ1-6; no clear D. Germline CDR1 and CDR2: SQVTM and ANQGSEA. The ends were cut back, 4 bases at V and 5 bases at J, with 9 bases in the middle. This CDR3 spans 13 amino acids. The DNA for the CDR3 is TGCAGCGTTGGCACCTATAATAATTCACCCCTCCACTTT. As protein: CSVGTYNNSPLHF.

The chain employs TRBV9 and TRBJ1-3, with a possible D match to TRBD1 (6 bases). Germline loops: CDR1 SGDLS, CDR2 YYNGEE. Trimming removed 0 bases at V and 2 bases at J, with 9 bases between. This CDR3 contains 15 residues. For the CDR3, the DNA is TGTGCCAGCAGCGTAGCTAGGGGGACTGGAAACACCATATATTTT. Translation gives CASSVARGTGNTIYF. The full variable domain, with the rest looked up from reference TRBV9 and TRBJ1-3, is DSGVTQTPKHLITATGQRVTLRCSPRSGDLSVYWYQQSLDQGLQFLIQYYNGEERAKGNILERFSAQQFPDLHSELNLSSLELGDSALYFCASSVARGTGNTIYFGEGSWLTVV.